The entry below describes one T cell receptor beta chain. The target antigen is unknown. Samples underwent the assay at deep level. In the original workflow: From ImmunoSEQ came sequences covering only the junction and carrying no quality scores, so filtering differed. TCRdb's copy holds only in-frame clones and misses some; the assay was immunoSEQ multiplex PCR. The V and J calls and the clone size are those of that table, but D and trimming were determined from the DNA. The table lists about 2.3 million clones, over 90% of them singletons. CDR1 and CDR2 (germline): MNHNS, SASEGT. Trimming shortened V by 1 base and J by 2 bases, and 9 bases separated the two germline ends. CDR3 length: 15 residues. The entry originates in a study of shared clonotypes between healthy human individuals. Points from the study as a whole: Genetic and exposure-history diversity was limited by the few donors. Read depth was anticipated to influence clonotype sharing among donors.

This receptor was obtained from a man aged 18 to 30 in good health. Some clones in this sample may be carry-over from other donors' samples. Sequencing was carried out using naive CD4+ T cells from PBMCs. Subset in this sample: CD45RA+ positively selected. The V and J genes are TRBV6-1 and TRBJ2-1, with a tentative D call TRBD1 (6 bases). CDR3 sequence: CASSEGQVTYNEQFF. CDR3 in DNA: TGTGCCAGCAGTGAAGGACAGGTGACCTACAATGAGCAGTTCTTC.